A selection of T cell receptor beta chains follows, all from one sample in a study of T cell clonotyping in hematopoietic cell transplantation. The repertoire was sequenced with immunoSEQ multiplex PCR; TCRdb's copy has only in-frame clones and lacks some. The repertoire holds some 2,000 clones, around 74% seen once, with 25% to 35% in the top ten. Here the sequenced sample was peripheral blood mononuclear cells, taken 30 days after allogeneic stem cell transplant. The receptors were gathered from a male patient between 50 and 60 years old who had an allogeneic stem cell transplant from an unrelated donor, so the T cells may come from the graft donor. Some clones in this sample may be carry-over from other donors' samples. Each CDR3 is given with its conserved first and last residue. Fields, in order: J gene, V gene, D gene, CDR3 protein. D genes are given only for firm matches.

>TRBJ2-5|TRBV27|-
CASSLLGELRTQYF
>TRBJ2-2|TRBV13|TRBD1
CASRPGTGGLTGELFF
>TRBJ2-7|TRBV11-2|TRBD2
CASSLGASGVNEQYF
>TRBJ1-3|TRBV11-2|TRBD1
CASSVTGGWDTIYF
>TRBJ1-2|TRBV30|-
CAWTPGGEYGYTF
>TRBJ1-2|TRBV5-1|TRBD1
CASSPRRGTEAYTF
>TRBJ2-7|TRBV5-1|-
CASSLQRHYEQYF
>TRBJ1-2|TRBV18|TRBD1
CASSPRQGAQDGYTF
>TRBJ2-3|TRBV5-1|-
CASSLADTQYF
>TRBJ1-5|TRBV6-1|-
CASSEATAAYSNQPQHF
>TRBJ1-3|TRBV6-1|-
CASSPRRGSGNTIYF
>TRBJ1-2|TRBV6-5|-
CASRTGLRYGYTF
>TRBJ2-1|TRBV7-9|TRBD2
CASSLALGLAHEQFF
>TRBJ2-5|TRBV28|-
CASMRVRETQYF
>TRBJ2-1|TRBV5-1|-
CASSGDSYNEQFF
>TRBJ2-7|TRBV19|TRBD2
CASKFSASGGFSYEQYF
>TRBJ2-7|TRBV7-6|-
CASSLTANYEQYF
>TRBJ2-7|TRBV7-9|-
CASSPFPAGYEQYF
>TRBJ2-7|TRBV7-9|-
CASSLAEGLIHEQYF
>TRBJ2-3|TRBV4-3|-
CASRRNLVGADTQYF
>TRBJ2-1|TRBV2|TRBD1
CASTEGQGLYNEQFF
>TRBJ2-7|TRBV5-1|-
CASSLGRASIEQYF
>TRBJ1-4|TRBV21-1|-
CASSKAILAFNEKLFF
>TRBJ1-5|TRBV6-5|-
CASSYSNHQPQHF
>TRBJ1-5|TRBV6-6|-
CASSPPGASQPQHF
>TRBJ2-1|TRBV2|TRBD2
CASSPGTSHNEQFF
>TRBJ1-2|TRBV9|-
CASSPRGGSYGYTF
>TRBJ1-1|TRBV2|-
CASSGLLGYTEAFF
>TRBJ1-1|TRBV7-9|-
CASSSHGDPFEAFF
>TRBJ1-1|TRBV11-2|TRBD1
CASTPRHRGDTEAFF
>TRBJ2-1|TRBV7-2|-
CASRRTATYNEQFF